This is a list of T cell receptor beta chains from one sample in a study of control samples from healthy donors and cancer patients. Some clones are missing from TCRdb's copy, which holds only in-frame ones; the method was immunoSEQ multiplex PCR. The table lists 90,000 to 100,000 clones, 90% of them singletons, with around 3.8% in the top ten. Sequencing input: blood. These receptors were taken from a woman aged 18-29 years in good health. The CDR3 runs from the conserved cysteine through the conserved F or W. A D gene is named only where the DNA matches it firmly. The size entry is marked missing in some rows and otherwise reads once, few, many or a size class.

>NA|TRBV2|TRBJ2-2|TRBD1
TGTGCCAGCGGATCAGGGGGGAACACCGGGGAGCTGTTTTTT
CASGSGGNTGELFF
>NA|TRBV6-5|TRBJ1-2|NA
TGTGCCAGCAGCCCCGGCGGGACTGTGGTCGGCTACACCTTC
CASSPGGTVVGYTF
>NA|TRBV5-1|TRBJ1-3|NA
TGCGCCAGCAGCTTGGCCGGGCCCCATGGAAACACCATATATTTT
CASSLAGPHGNTIYF
>NA|TRBV5-1|TRBJ1-1|NA
TGCGCCAGCAGCTTGGGGGGGTACCTGAACACTGAAGCTTTCTTT
CASSLGGYLNTEAFF
>NA|TRBV5-5|TRBJ2-5|NA
TGTGCCAGCAGCTTGCCCGGGGGTAGGGAGACCCAGTACTTC
CASSLPGGRETQYF
>NA|TRBV6-2/TRBV6-3|TRBJ2-4|NA
TGTGCCAGCAGTTACGGGCGAGTAGCCAAAAACATTCAGTACTTC
CASSYGRVAKNIQYF
>few|TRBV19|TRBJ1-5|NA
TGTGCCAGTACCGCCGGGCCCGTCAATCAGCCCCAGCATTTT
CASTAGPVNQPQHF
>NA|TRBV6-5|TRBJ1-4|TRBD1
TGTGCCAGCAAAAGACAGGGGGCAATTGAAAAACTGTTTTTT
CASKRQGAIEKLFF
>NA|TRBV5-6|TRBJ1-1|NA
TGTGCCAGCAGCTACCGACTAGAATGGGACACTGAAGCTTTCTTT
CASSYRLEWDTEAFF
>NA|TRBV4-2|TRBJ2-3|TRBD2
TGTGCCAGCAGCCAACGACTAGCTGGGTCAGATACGCAGTATTTT
CASSQRLAGSDTQYF
>NA|TRBV2|TRBJ1-6|NA
TGTGCCAGCGAAAGGGACCAGGACACCTATAATTCACCCCTCCACTTT
CASERDQDTYNSPLHF
>NA|TRBV6-5|TRBJ1-1|TRBD1
TGTGCCAGCAGTTTGACAGGGTACATGAACACTGAAGCTTTCTTT
CASSLTGYMNTEAFF
>NA|TRBV11-3|TRBJ2-7|NA
TGTGCCAGCAGCCTGGGGTCCTACGAGCAGTACTTC
CASSLGSYEQYF
>NA|TRBV5-5|TRBJ1-1|NA
TGTGCCAGCAGCTTGGCGGGGAGGAACACTGAAGCTTTCTTT
CASSLAGRNTEAFF
>NA|TRBV4-2|TRBJ1-1|NA
TGTGCCAGCAGCCAAGATCTGAGTCGGACCTACACTGAAGCTTTCTTT
CASSQDLSRTYTEAFF
>NA|TRBV2|TRBJ1-4|NA
TGTGCCAGCACAGGTCCTACTAATGAAAAACTGTTTTTT
CASTGPTNEKLFF
>NA|TRBV4-2|TRBJ1-4|TRBD1
TGTGCCAGCAGCCAAGGGACAGGGACAGCAACTAATGAAAAACTGTTTTTT
CASSQGTGTATNEKLFF
>NA|TRBV4-1|TRBJ1-5|NA
TGCGCCAGCAGCCAAGAACCCCCCGGGACCCGCAATCAGCCCCAGCATTTT
CASSQEPPGTRNQPQHF
>NA|TRBV12-3/TRBV12-4|TRBJ2-5|NA
TGTGCCAGCAGTTTGGCTGGGGGAGAGACCCAGTACTTC
CASSLAGGETQYF
>once|TRBV28|TRBJ1-2|TRBD1
TGTGCCAGCAGAGGCGACAGGGCCATGTATGGCTACACCTTC
CASRGDRAMYGYTF
>NA|TRBV5-1|TRBJ1-2|NA
TGCGCCAGCTATGGGACGGACAACTATGGCTACACCTTC
CASYGTDNYGYTF
>NA|TRBV7-9|TRBJ1-1|NA
TGTGCCAGCAGCATAGGTGGTCTAGGGGCTACTGAAGCTTTCTTT
CASSIGGLGATEAFF
>few|TRBV12-3/TRBV12-4|TRBJ2-1|NA
TGTGCCAGCAGGCCGGGGGTTTCGGATGAGCAGTTCTTC
CASRPGVSDEQFF
>NA|TRBV3-1/TRBV3-2|TRBJ1-3|TRBD1
TGTGCCAGCAGCCAAGGTCCTACGACAGGGGCTTTCCTCTCTGGAAACACCATATATTTT
CASSQGPTTGAFLSGNTIYF
>NA|TRBV5-6|TRBJ1-3|NA
TGTGCCAGCAGCTTGTCTGGCGGGGGAAACACCATATATTTT
CASSLSGGGNTIYF
>NA|TRBV4-1|TRBJ2-7|NA
TGCGCCAGCACCCCTTTCTTTGGCAGTTTTTACGAGCAGTACTTC
CASTPFFGSFYEQYF
>NA|TRBV11-3|TRBJ1-1|NA
TGTGCCAGCAGCTCCGACGGGGTCGCTGAAGCTTTCTTT
CASSSDGVAEAFF
>NA|TRBV21-1|TRBJ1-2|NA
TGTGCCAGCAGCAAGGGACAGGGGATGAGCGGGGTGGCCTATGGCTACACCTTC
CASSKGQGMSGVAYGYTF
>NA|TRBV9|TRBJ1-6|NA
TGTGCCAGCAACCCGGGAACAAATTCACCCCTCCACTTT
CASNPGTNSPLHF
>NA|TRBV11-3|TRBJ2-5|TRBD2
TGTGCCAGCAGCTTAGGAGGGAGGGAAGAAGAGACCCAGTACTTC
CASSLGGREEETQYF
>NA|TRBV11-2|TRBJ2-7|NA
TGTGCCAGCAGCCCGGGGACTGCCTACGAGCAGTACTTC
CASSPGTAYEQYF
>NA|TRBV19|TRBJ1-5|NA
TGTGCCAGTAGTATTAGGGGGGGAAGCAATCAGCCCCAGCATTTT
CASSIRGGSNQPQHF
>NA|TRBV7-9|TRBJ1-4|NA
TGTGCCAGCAGCGACCCAGAGGGGTCAACTAATGAAAAACTGTTTTTT
CASSDPEGSTNEKLFF
>NA|TRBV9|TRBJ1-3|TRBD1
TGTGCCAGCAGCGTAGCGGGGACAGACTCTGGAAACACCATATATTTT
CASSVAGTDSGNTIYF
>NA|TRBV27|TRBJ2-1|TRBD2
TGTGCCAGCAGCCCAGAGCGGGGTACGAACAATGAGCAGTTCTTC
CASSPERGTNNEQFF
>NA|TRBV5-1|TRBJ2-7|TRBD1
TGCGCCAGCAGCCTAGGGGGACAGGGAACTTTCTACGAGCAGTACTTC
CASSLGGQGTFYEQYF
>once|TRBV7-9|TRBJ2-3|TRBD2
TGTGCCAGCAGCACGTCCGGGGGGGCAGATACGCAGTATTTT
CASSTSGGADTQYF
>NA|TRBV18|TRBJ1-2|NA
TGTGCCAGCTCACCGTTGGGCAGCAACAACTATGGCTACACCTTC
CASSPLGSNNYGYTF
>NA|TRBV5-1|TRBJ1-3|NA
TGCGCCAGCAGCTTGGAACCGACAAGTAACTCTGGAAACACCATATATTTT
CASSLEPTSNSGNTIYF
>NA|TRBV6-6|TRBJ1-2|NA
TGTGCCAGCAGTTATTCGGACAGCACTAACTATGGCTACACCTTC
CASSYSDSTNYGYTF
>NA|TRBV5-6|TRBJ1-2|TRBD1
TGTGCCAGCAGCTTGGGGACAGGAGGCGGCTACACCTTC
CASSLGTGGGYTF
>NA|TRBV5-1|TRBJ1-5|TRBD1
TGCGCCAGCAGCCCCCAGGGGGCGGGTCAGCCCCAGCATTTT
CASSPQGAGQPQHF
>NA|TRBV6-4|TRBJ1-6|NA
TGTGCCAGCAGTGACTCAGCCGGCAATAATTCACCCCTCCACTTT
CASSDSAGNNSPLHF
>NA|TRBV7-9|TRBJ1-6|TRBD1
TGTGCCAGCAGCCTGAGCCTCGGGACAGGGGGATTCCCCCTCCACTTT
CASSLSLGTGGFPLHF
>NA|TRBV7-2|TRBJ1-2|NA
TGTGCCAGCAGCTTTGCCAGCTACACCTTC
CASSFASYTF